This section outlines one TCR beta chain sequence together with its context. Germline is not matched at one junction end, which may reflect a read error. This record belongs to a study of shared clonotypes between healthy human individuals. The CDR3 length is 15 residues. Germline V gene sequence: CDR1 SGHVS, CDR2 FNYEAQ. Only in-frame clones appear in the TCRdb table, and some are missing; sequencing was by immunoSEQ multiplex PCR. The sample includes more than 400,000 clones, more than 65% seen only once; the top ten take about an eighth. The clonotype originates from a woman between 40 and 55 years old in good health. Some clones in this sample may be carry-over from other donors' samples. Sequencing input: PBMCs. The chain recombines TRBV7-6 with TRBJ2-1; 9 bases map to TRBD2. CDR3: CASSLAGDPYNEQFF. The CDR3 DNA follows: TGTGCCAGCAGTTTAGCGGGAGATCCCTACAATGAGCAGTTCTTC.